Following are 9 T cell receptor delta chains from one sample sequenced in a study of γδ T cells in repeated Plasmodium falciparum infection. TCRdb redid clone calling on the multiplex PCR reads using CATT. The sample gives tens of thousands of delta-chain clones, about 2% of which show up once; 24% is in the top ten. Gammadelta T cells were flow-sorted from PBMC into Vgamma9/Vdelta2+ and Vdelta2-negative populations for bulk analysis. The sample comprised gamma-delta T cells from blood. Source of these receptors: a pool of human donors (malaria-infected and uninfected, not separated).

This clone was recorded many times. It differs at one base from a far larger clone, so likely a read error. The same CDR3 arises from other DNA sequences in this sample as well. The rearrangement links TRDV2 to TRDJ1; no reliable D call. The J gene, left out of TCRdb, was set here by checking the DNA against germline. The length of the CDR3 is 15 residues. CDR1 is GEAIGNYY and CDR2 is EKD in the germline V gene. V lost 0 bases and J lost 4, with 14 bases in between. Here the CDR3 reads CACDTVGTLGDKLIF. For the CDR3, the DNA is TGTGCCTGTGACACCGTAGGAACCTTGGGCGATAAACTCATCTTT.

This clone has a handful of counts. With only one base between it and a far larger clone, this is likely a read error. The same CDR3 also results from other DNA sequences found in this sample. The V and J genes are TRDV2 and TRDJ1; 9 nucleotides agree with TRDD3. TCRdb records no J gene; here it was assigned by comparing the DNA to germline. Per the germline V gene, CDR1 is GEAIGNYY and CDR2 is EKD. The CDR3 spans 17 residues. The ends lost 3 bases at V and 0 bases at J; junction bases unmatched: 10. The CDR3 DNA sequence: TGTGCCTGTGACCCTCTGGGGGATCTAGAGCACACCGATAAACTCATCTTT. Translating it yields CACDPLGDLEHTDKLIF.

This clone occurred a few times. This DNA's translation differs at residue 22 from TCRdb's protein, which comes from a much larger clone; a read error is likely, and the protein shown is translated from the DNA. The J segment was not called; the V segment is TRDV1; the table assigns TRDD3, which was not confirmed against the DNA. Germline lookup yields CDR1 TSWWSYY and CDR2 QGS. The CDR3 consists of 24 residues. CDR3 in DNA: TGTGCTCTTGGGGAACTGGGTTTCCTATCCCACTGGGGGATACGCGTACGGGCCACCGATAAACCCATCTTT. This translates into CALGELGFLSHWGIRVRATDKPIF.

With regard to this clone: A far more abundant clone sits one base away, making this likely a read error. The same CDR3 also results from other DNA sequences found in this sample. V gene assignment gives TRDV1, but the J gene was left uncalled; the table assigns TRDD3, which was not confirmed against the DNA. The CDR3 has 20 amino acids. Germline CDR1 is TSWWSYY and CDR2 is QGS. The CDR3 coding sequence is TGTGCTCTTGGGGAAATCGTCCTACGCTACTGGGGGGGGTACACCGATAAGCTCATCTTT. It codes for CALGEIVLRYWGGYTDKLIF.

Comments on this clone: This DNA's translation differs at residue 12 from TCRdb's protein, which comes from a much larger clone; a read error is likely, and the protein shown is translated from the DNA. The rearrangement links TRDV1 to TRDJ1, with 11 bases identical to TRDD3. Matching the DNA to germline supplied the J gene, which TCRdb does not give. The V and J ends lost 4 bases and 0 bases, in that order; junction bases with no gene match: 25. Germline V lookup: CDR1 TSWWSYY, CDR2 QGS. The CDR3 covers 23 residues. The CDR3, as DNA: TGTGCTCTTGGGGTCATCATCGGGGAACCTACTCAACTGGGGGATAGGTACACCGATAAACTCATCTTT. This gives the protein CALGVIIGEPTQLGDRYTDKLIF.

This chain uses TRDV3 with TRDJ1; 13 bases line up with TRDD3. Because TCRdb records no J gene, it was assigned here through a match of the DNA to germline. The ends lost 3 bases at V and 10 bases at J; junction bases unmatched: 14. The CDR3 length is 15 residues. The V gene's germline CDR1 is TVYSNPD and CDR2 GDNSRS (reference sequence). CDR3 amino acids: CAFFSTGGYASGLIF. CDR3 nucleotides: TGTGCCTTCTTCTCAACTGGGGGATACGCGTCTGGACTCATCTTT.

As concerns this clone: TCRdb's protein for this DNA is that of a much larger clone and differs from the translation at residue 3, likely a read error; the protein shown is the DNA translation. CDR3 region: CAPGGRWVPNPYTDKLIF. Written as DNA, the CDR3 is TGTGCTCCTGGGGGGCGCTGGGTCCCAAACCCGTACACCGATAAACTCATCTTT. J is TRDJ1 and V is TRDV1; TRDD3 matches at 7 bases. Because TCRdb records no J gene, it was assigned here through a match of the DNA to germline. The CDR3 covers 18 residues. CDR1 and CDR2 from the germline V gene are TSWWSYY and QGS.

For this clone: This DNA's translation differs at residue 7 from TCRdb's protein, which comes from a much larger clone; a read error is likely, and the protein shown is translated from the DNA. The chain carries TRDV3 and TRDJ1, with 12 bases aligning to TRDD3. TCRdb records no J gene; here it was assigned by comparing the DNA to germline. This CDR3 is 21 amino acids long. In germline, CDR1 is TVYSNPD, CDR2 GDNSRS (reference sequence). V shed 2 bases and J 0 bases; nucleotides not matched to a gene: 22. The CDR3 DNA reads as TGTGCCTTTCCGATCCCTACTAAAGCTGGGGGATACGGAAAGTACACCGATAAACTCATCTTT. This gives the protein CAFPIPTKAGGYGKYTDKLIF.

This clone was observed a few times. The protein recorded in TCRdb matches a much larger clone and deviates from this DNA's translation at residue 22, suggesting a read error; the protein here is obtained by translating the DNA. V is TRDV3 and J is TRDJ1, with TRDD3 matching 13 bases. Germline V gene lookup returns CDR1 TVYSNPD and CDR2 GDNSRS (reference sequence). This CDR3 region has 24 residues. The CDR3 bases are TGTGCCTTTAGCTTACCAGACCAGGGCCTTCCTACCAGTACTGGGGGATACGAGGCCGATAAACCCATCTTT. It yields the protein CAFSLPDQGLPTSTGGYEADKPIF.